The clone carrying this T cell receptor beta chain was observed many times. This record comes from a study of human T cells and chemical hapten exposure. Study summary: The sensitizing agent was 2% DPC, placed on 2 cm by 2 cm of upper inner arm skin.

Time point noted: patch test 3, about 24 weeks after DPC sensitization. As to treatment: therapeutic diphenylcyclopropenone sensitization with weekly scalp DPC. Germline values: CDR1 SGHVS, CDR2 FQNEAQ. V trimming: 5 bases; J trimming: 6 bases; junction bases outside the gene matches: 16. This CDR3 contains 17 residues. One entry per CDR3 protein results from TCRdb running MiXCR on the RACE reads. Among tens of thousands of distinct CDR3 sequences listed, about an eighth were seen once. The sample consisted of whole blood, taken in connection with sensitization to the hapten diphenylcyclopropenone (DPC). The TCR was taken from a woman aged 45 to 65 with alopecia areata. Some clones in this sample may be carry-over from other donors' samples. The rearrangement links TRBV7-8 to TRBJ2-7, with TRBD2 matching over 10 bases. CDR3 in amino acids: CASSPTLLAGDTSEQYF. The DNA for the CDR3 is TGTGCCAGCAGCCCGACCCTCCTAGCGGGAGACACCTCCGAGCAGTACTTC.